This TCR beta chain appears in the sequencing data of a study of cytomegalovirus exposure and HLA in healthy donors (dated by TCRdb to the late 2010s). Regarding the study in general: An earlier analysis of about 530 of the donors reported 276 Gb of sequence data and around 100 million unique TCR beta sequences obtained from about 179 million T cells. Among several hundred genotyped donors of the cohort, an average of around 220,000 unique TCR beta nucleotide sequences was sequenced per donor, of which approximately 18% were non-productive. Of the 300 to 500 genotyped donors, 75% to 85% were placed in the genetic ancestry cluster associated with self-reported Caucasian donors. Along with the approximately 700-subject first cohort, a separate validation cohort of over 90 different subjects was used. HLA typing included class I and class II loci at four-digit resolution. Rather than using new phenotypic data, the later analysis identified candidate immune exposures from TCR beta sequences and from how often those sequences occurred across donors. To predict cytomegalovirus infection status, the study combined high-throughput TCR immunosequencing, statistical association of individual TCRs with disease status, and machine learning. In a later genetic analysis, genome-wide SNP genotypes for about three fifths of the 666 donors were used, and that subset was treated as a discovery cohort. The T cell repertoires of some 670 subjects were profiled by immunosequencing and related to cytomegalovirus serostatus. All discovery cohort repertoires had been generated on a single sequencing platform. Donor age, sex, ethnicity and CMV serostatus were collected together with the repertoire data. The study aimed to test whether signatures of past pathogen exposure could be identified by cataloging public T cell receptors. Roughly 5 DR-DQ haplotypes were handled as single units for association and clustering because linkage in the cohort was strong. To decide whether each TCR beta V gene segment behaved as functional or pseudogenic, an earlier analysis of approximately 590 of the donors relied on high-throughput TCR beta sequencing. An early release covering roughly 600 HLA-typed donors comprised 300 to 350 gigabases of sequencing data and 85 million or so unique TCR sequences. Typing coverage varied by locus: 629-630 donors for A, B, C, DRB1 and DQB1; more than 500 for DQA1; approximately 570 for DPA1; approximately 470 for DPB1. A later analysis re-examined previously published TCR beta repertoires from 600 to 700 donors and added high-resolution HLA genotyping to investigate patterns of TCR occurrence. The paper's findings and limits, for the study overall: In an earlier analysis of 587 of the donors, most TCR beta V segments appeared in productive rearrangements about 87% or about 30% of the time, broadly matching IMGT annotations. Most TCR sequences were seen in very few donors, while some public TCRs were found in many individuals. In this cohort, only TCR beta chains were sequenced, and detectable features were limited by the absence of alpha or paired-chain data. A further reported finding was that TCR beta sequences accurately predicted the HLA-A and HLA-B alleles for most subjects in the first cohort. The 87-base-pair reads could not distinguish some IMGT-functional V segments, including TRBV6-2 and TRBV6-3, so those segments were excluded. The study gave a list of about 150 TCR beta chains associated with cytomegalovirus. A later analysis found that HLA-associated TCR beta chains were more clonally expanded and had lower generation probabilities than equally common non-associated chains. A later analysis reported that several top co-occurrence clusters appeared linked to parvovirus B19, influenza, CMV and Epstein-Barr virus. Because counts were too low, seventeen rarely observed V segments, including chromosome 9 orphons, were excluded from the earlier analysis of a few hundred of the donors. In vitro tests confirmed that a few of the cytomegalovirus-associated TCR beta chains recognize cytomegalovirus antigens. The sequencing pipeline was judged likely to have produced a cluster of highly shared sequence variants as a technical artifact. At a false discovery rate of 0.05, a later analysis linked 16,951 TCR beta sequences to specific HLA alleles. According to a later analysis, most CMV-associated TCR beta chains appeared to be HLA-restricted, and the HLA associations seemed to be driven largely by CMV exposure. Because some donors lacked HLA typing at each locus, the association tests relied only on the typed subset. Immune exposure information for the cohort was limited to CMV serostatus. Sequencing depth was assumed to be roughly uniform across donors in the presence/absence analyses, though that assumption may not hold. The authors suggested that the approach could potentially be generalized to other disease states and immunological phenotypes. Linkage disequilibrium might explain the correlated functional status among segregating V segments, but an unknown experimental factor could not be excluded. According to a later analysis, TCR association rates differed among HLA loci, with DRB1 alleles showing the most associated TCRs and HLA-C alleles showing the fewest. In both the original and validation cohorts, the classifier was reported to diagnose cytomegalovirus status with high specificity and sensitivity. Assigning TCR associations to individual alleles was difficult when HLA alleles, especially DR and DQ, strongly co-occurred. In a later genetic analysis, fewer N-insertions in productive TCRs were reported among donors in an Asian-associated ancestry cluster than the roughly 640-donor mean. An association between a missense DCLRE1C variant and V-gene and J-gene trimming of TCR beta chains was found in a later genetic analysis and replicated in an independent cohort.

The cohort was made up of around 720 healthy bone marrow donors. All cohort members were sampled while nominally healthy, although unrecorded immune exposures were likely present. The donor tested CMV seropositive and was one of the 289 seropositive cohort members. Every donor gave a peripheral blood sample, and the peripheral blood mononuclear cells from that sample were used for TCR beta sequencing. The Qiagen DNeasy Blood Extraction Kit was used to extract genomic DNA from the blood cell samples. Reading from cysteine to phenylalanine, the CDR3 counts 14 amino acids. Of the read, only the CDR3 DNA is kept; its 42 bases are in frame from base 1. The V and J ends are trimmed by 4 bases and 4 bases, leaving 13 bases between them. CDR1 is given as MDHEN and CDR2 as SYDVKM, both from the germline V gene. Concerning this clone itself: The antigen it recognizes is unknown.

The receptor library was made with the immunoSEQ multiplex PCR assay. A mixture of 60 forward primers for TCR Vbeta segments and 13 reverse primers for TCR Jbeta segments was used in the multiplex PCR. The CDR3 region of rearranged TCR beta genes was amplified from genomic DNA with a multiplex PCR assay. Amplified TCR beta libraries were sequenced as 87-base-pair reads on the Illumina HiSeq System. For the original study's pipeline: Across the 700 or so repertoires, a later analysis counted approximately 75 million unique TCR beta chains, roughly 11 million of which were shared by at least two donors. Raw reads were error-corrected and collapsed into unique sequences with a nearest-neighbor algorithm that merged closely related sequences to remove PCR and sequencing errors. V, D and J gene segments were assigned by aligning CDR3 sequences to IMGT reference sequences. For a sequence to be retained, a match of at least six nucleotides was required to both a V gene segment and a J gene segment. A rearrangement was called productive if the CDR3 had no stop codons and remained in frame with V and J, and every other rearrangement was called non-productive. CDR3 was defined according to IMGT convention as the region running from the second conserved V-encoded cysteine to the conserved J-encoded phenylalanine. Sequences without an unambiguous match to a single V gene segment were excluded from the earlier analysis of a few hundred of the donors. An earlier analysis of over 450 of the donors classified V segments as functional when productive rearrangements were above 56.7% and as segregating when the standard deviation between donors was above 5%. A statistical classification framework was developed to diagnose cytomegalovirus status using the catalog of TCR beta chain sequences. A later analysis assigned V and J genes by comparing TCR nucleotide sequences with IMGT/GENE-DB human TR gene sequences. A later analysis assigned CDR3 sequences and most-parsimonious VDJ recombination scenarios with the TCRdist pipeline. In a later analysis, each TCR beta chain was defined by its CDR3 amino acid sequence together with its V-gene family, and reads lacking a unique V-gene family were excluded. In a later analysis, fewer than 650 highly shared, low-generation-probability nucleotide sequences were removed to address suspected cross-contamination and a sequencing artifact. In a later analysis, a clonal expansion index for each public chain was calculated from normalized within-repertoire ranks of inferred template counts. A later analysis computed generation probabilities with a VDJ recombination model fitted to out-of-frame rearrangements, and checked the results against IGoR. In a later analysis, hypergeometric tests were used to score TCR-TCR, TCR-HLA and TCR-CMV co-occurrence, with a repertoire-size bias correction applied to TCR pairs. A later analysis estimated false discovery rates by permuting HLA or CMV assignments 20 times. A later analysis grouped co-occurring TCRs with DBSCAN, adding TCRdist sequence similarity when clustering within HLA-allele-positive subsets. Repertoires with fewer than 30,000 or more than 120,000 public chains, plus five repertoires with anomalous nucleotide sharing, were excluded from co-occurrence clustering. As stored in TCRdb, this immuneACCESS dataset retains in-frame rearrangements with V and J assigned. A fraction of the clones does not appear; measured against another copy, unresolved V genes explain less than half of the discrepancy, and the remainder lacks a known reason. The DNA was the basis for D and trimming; V, J and clone size are from that table. This specimen's table enumerates roughly 53,000 clones. The top ten clonotypes cover 9.5% to 15% of the sample.

Recombination linked TRBV28 to TRBJ1-2; there is no confident call for the D gene. This TCR was sampled from a man in his late teens or twenties in good health and CMV-seropositive. The sequenced sample consisted of PBMCs. The base sequence is TGTGCCAGCAGTTCCGGTCCCGCGGTCTATGGCTACACCTTC. Its coded protein is CASSSGPAVYGYTF.